These 18 T cell receptor beta chains came from one sample sequenced in a study of CD8 T cells in Susac syndrome (dated by TCRdb to between 2018 and 2021). Preparation of the library involved the immunoSEQ multiplex PCR assay. RNA was extracted using the RNeasy kit, and roughly 0.5 to 1 microgram was reverse transcribed with random hexamers. Through fastp at Q25 and MiXCR, TCRdb rebuilt clones from the public reads, retaining in-frame beta chains. Rows are unified per CDR3 protein, each entry keeping the most common DNA and genes. For this sample there are about 60,000 distinct CDR3 sequences; about 94% appear just once. The ten largest account for 0.56% of the sample. Sequencing used CD8+ T cells from PBMCs. The receptors originated from a human donor with multiple sclerosis.

V is TRBV20-1 and J is TRBJ1-1; weak D call: TRBD1 (5 bases). Germline CDR1 and CDR2: DFQATT and SNEGSKA (reference sequence). V was cut by 1 base and J by 5 bases, with 11 bases left in between. There are 13 residues in the CDR3. The CDR3 nucleotides are TGCAGTGCTAGAGGAGGGGACGAAACTGAAGCTTTCTTT. Translating it yields CSARGGDETEAFF.

V gene TRBV12-3 or TRBV12-4 combines with J gene TRBJ2-1, with D perhaps TRBD1 (6 bases). The CDR3 contains 14 residues. Trimming cost V 4 bases and J 1 base, with 8 bases left between them. The CDR3 region has the DNA TGTGCCAGCAGTTCAGGGGAGTCCTACAATGAGCAGTTCTTC. Translated: CASSSGESYNEQFF.

The gene calls are TRBV15 and TRBJ1-4; D is unclear. Trimming stripped 4 bases from V and 7 bases from J, with 13 bases between. Per the germline V gene, CDR1 is LNHNV and CDR2 is YYDKDF (reference sequence). The CDR3 contains 14 residues. CDR3 nucleotide sequence: TGTGCCACCAGCATTTCCGGGCCCTTTGAAAAACTGTTTTTT. Its translation is CATSISGPFEKLFF.

The chain couples TRBV20-1 to TRBJ1-2; 8 bases are a match to TRBD1. There are 15 residues in the CDR3. J lost 4 bases, V lost 5 bases, and 12 bases had no gene match. Germline CDR1 is DFQATT and CDR2 is SNEGSKA (reference sequence). The chain's CDR3 is CSASGGLLSIYGYTF. CDR3 bases: TGCAGTGCTTCAGGGGGCTTATTATCGATCTATGGCTACACCTTC.

This clonotype was seen only once. This chain connects TRBV6-2 or TRBV6-3 to TRBJ2-1, with D perhaps TRBD1 (6 bases). Germline CDR1 and CDR2: MNHEY and SVGEGT. The CDR3 length is 17 residues. V shed 0 bases and J shed 4 bases, with 16 bases lying between them. The CDR3 DNA reads as TGTGCCAGCAGTTACTCGATCCCGGGGACAACATACAATGAGCAGTTCTTC. It is translated as CASSYSIPGTTYNEQFF.

The chain couples TRBV25-1 to TRBJ2-7; 8 positions match TRBD1. Unmatched junction bases numbered 8, after V lost 6 bases and J lost 4 bases. This CDR3 region has 14 residues. Per the germline V gene, CDR1 is MGHDK and CDR2 is SYGVNS. The CDR3, as DNA: TGTGCCAGCAGCTCAGGGGGCGCGGTATACGAGCAGTACTTC. This sequence encodes CASSSGGAVYEQYF.

The chain couples TRBV11-3 to TRBJ2-2, with 9 bases fitting TRBD1. Unmatched junction bases numbered 5, after V lost 5 bases and J lost 4 bases. CDR3 size: 15 residues. Germline V gene lookup returns CDR1 SGHNT and CDR2 YENEEA. The DNA of the CDR3 is TGTGCCAGCAGCCCCGACAGGGGGGGCACCGGGGAGCTGTTTTTT. This gives the protein CASSPDRGGTGELFF.

The chain has TRBV7-2 and TRBJ1-2; D is perhaps TRBD1 (6 bases). CDR3 length: 16 residues. Germline loops: CDR1 SGHTA, CDR2 FQGNSA. V lost 1 base and J 3 bases, leaving 15 bases between the germline ends. In DNA, the CDR3 is TGTGCCAGCAGCTTAGATCCAGGGGCGGGGGACTATGGCTACACCTTC. Its translation: CASSLDPGAGDYGYTF.

The chain couples TRBV9 to TRBJ2-7, with TRBD2 matching 15 bases. This CDR3 has 16 residues. The ends lost 3 bases at V and 3 bases at J; junction bases unmatched: 4. CDR1 SGDLS and CDR2 YYNGEE come from the germline V gene. The CDR3, as DNA: TGTGCCAGCAGCGACGGGACTAGCGGGAGGAGCTACGAGCAGTACTTC. This sequence encodes CASSDGTSGRSYEQYF.

V and J are TRBV20-1 and TRBJ2-1; 8 bases align to TRBD2. There are 15 residues in the CDR3. V dropped 0 bases and J dropped 4; count of bases not matched to a gene: 5. Looked up from germline, CDR1 is DFQATT and CDR2 is SNEGSKA (reference sequence). The CDR3 region is CSARDRTSWYNEQFF. As DNA, the CDR3 is TGCAGTGCTAGAGATAGGACTAGCTGGTACAATGAGCAGTTCTTC.

The chain uses TRBV20-1 and TRBJ2-7; no clear D gene. The CDR3 has 12 amino acids. Germline V gene lookup returns CDR1 DFQATT and CDR2 SNEGSKA (reference sequence). The germline V and J ends were trimmed by 1 base and 3 bases, with 7 bases remaining between them. This chain's CDR3 is CSARGQIYEQYF. The CDR3 DNA is TGCAGTGCTAGAGGTCAAATCTACGAGCAGTACTTC.

CDR3 residues: CASSANRYEQYF. The CDR3 coding sequence is TGCGCCAGTAGCGCGAACCGATACGAGCAGTACTTC. The genes are TRBV5-1 and TRBJ2-7, with D maybe TRBD2 (5 bases). This CDR3 comprises 12 residues. Germline V gene lookup returns CDR1 SGHRS and CDR2 YFSETQ. V was cut by 8 bases and J by 4 bases, with 13 bases left in between.

The chain uses TRBV4-1 and TRBJ2-4; D possibly matches TRBD1 or TRBD2 (6 bases each). The CDR3 runs 13 residues. Trimming took off 2 bases at V and 8 bases at J, with 10 bases between the two ends. Germline V lookup: CDR1 MGHRA, CDR2 YSYEKL. The CDR3 sequence is CASSQSGADIQYF. The CDR3 DNA is TGCGCCAGCAGCCAATCGGGGGCGGACATTCAGTACTTC.

V gene TRBV5-1 combines with J gene TRBJ1-1, with TRBD1 as a possible D gene (6 bases). The CDR3 spans 14 residues. Germline CDR1 SGHRS, CDR2 YFSETQ. The V end lost 4 bases, the J end lost 6 bases, and 16 bases lay between the germline ends. The CDR3 sequence is CASSIHRAGPEAFF. CDR3 in DNA: TGCGCCAGCAGCATACACAGGGCGGGCCCTGAAGCTTTCTTT.

The chain combines TRBV3-1 with TRBJ2-7; D might be TRBD1 (6 bases). The CDR3 runs to 16 residues. Germline lookup yields CDR1 LGHDT and CDR2 YNNKEL (reference sequence). Trimming removed 1 base at V and 0 bases at J, with 13 bases between. DNA for the CDR3: TGTGCCAGCAGCCAAGGGGGAGACAGGTACTCCTACGAGCAGTACTTC. Translation: CASSQGGDRYSYEQYF.

V gene TRBV13 combines with J gene TRBJ2-1; TRBD1 is a possible D gene (6 bases). Trimming left V 5 bases short and J 3 bases short, with 14 bases between. This CDR3 is 15 amino acids long. Germline CDR1 is PRHDT and CDR2 is FYEKMQ (reference sequence). This CDR3 reads CASSRPTGFYNEQFF. The CDR3 nucleotides are TGTGCCAGCAGCCGCCCGACAGGATTCTACAATGAGCAGTTCTTC.

This sequence joins TRBV29-1 and TRBJ2-2, with D uncertain. Deletions cut 3 bases from V and 2 bases from J, with 1 base between. Germline V gene sequence: CDR1 SQVTM, CDR2 ANQGSEA. The CDR3 spans 11 residues. The CDR3 reads CSVDNTGELFF. As DNA, the CDR3 is TGCAGCGTTGATAACACCGGGGAGCTGTTTTTT.

This chain joins TRBV27 and TRBJ2-7; D is undetermined. Germline V lookup: CDR1 MNHEY, CDR2 SMNVEV (reference sequence). V was clipped by 3 bases and J by 2 bases, with 11 bases between them. This CDR3 has 14 amino acids. CDR3 sequence reads: CASSFTASTYEQYF. The CDR3 DNA reads as TGTGCCAGCAGTTTTACAGCAAGCACCTACGAGCAGTACTTC.